Below, 12 T cell receptor beta chains from the same sample are listed, as sequenced in a study of patients and donors after allogeneic stem cell transplantation. TCRdb redid the calling of the RT-PCR reads with MiXCR, one entry per CDR3 protein. The sample lists about 230,000 distinct CDR3 sequences; roughly 15% were seen once. The sequencing sample was made of blood, either unsorted or a sorted T cell fraction (not recorded which). Receptor source: a human donor who was either an allogeneic HSCT recipient or a stem cell or donor lymphocyte infusion donor (not recorded which). It is not recorded whose cells these are; they may come from a transplant donor.

This clonotype was picked up many times. V gene TRBV10-3 combines with J gene TRBJ2-5; TRBD2 agrees at 8 bases. With 3 bases clipped from V and 5 bases from J, the junction kept 5 bases outside the gene matches. Germline loops: CDR1 ENHRY, CDR2 SYGVKD. This CDR3 has 14 amino acids. In nucleotides, the CDR3 is TGTGCCATCAGTGACGGGGGGGGGCTGGAGACCCAGTACTTC. It translates to CAISDGGGLETQYF.

This clonotype was detected a few times. This chain links TRBV6-5 with TRBJ1-6, with D perhaps matching TRBD1 (5 bases). Germline loops: CDR1 MNHEY, CDR2 SVGAGI. V was pared by 1 base and J by 3 bases, with 10 bases between. The CDR3 runs to 16 residues. The DNA for the CDR3 is TGTGCCAGCAGTTACTGTGGGGCTTGCTATAATTCACCCCTCCACTTT. As protein: CASSYCGACYNSPLHF.

The V and J genes are TRBV6-1 and TRBJ1-5, with a weak D call TRBD1 (5 bases). The germline gives CDR1 MNHNS, CDR2 SASEGT. This CDR3 has 16 residues. Trimming removed 0 bases from V and 2 bases from J, with 11 bases in between. For the CDR3, the DNA is TGTGCCAGCAGTGAAGCTTTGGACATGGGCAATCAGCCCCAGCATTTT. Its translation is CASSEALDMGNQPQHF.

This chain uses TRBV24-1 with TRBJ2-7, with D maybe TRBD2 (5 bases). Germline V gives CDR1 KGHDR, CDR2 SFDVKD. CDR3 length: 10 residues. The V end was cut by 6 bases, the J end by 7 bases, with 6 bases between. The CDR3 nucleotides are TGTGCCACCAGTCTAGCTGAGCAGTACTTC. Translating it yields CATSLAEQYF.

This clonotype has at least ten counts. The V and J genes are TRBV24-1 and TRBJ2-1; 14 bases line up with TRBD2. The V gene end was trimmed by 3 bases and the J gene end by 3 bases; junction bases not matched to a gene: 3. This CDR3 contains 17 residues. Germline values: CDR1 KGHDR, CDR2 SFDVKD. In DNA, the CDR3 is TGTGCCACCAGTGATCCCGGACTAGCGGGGGGCTACAATGAGCAGTTCTTC. Translating it yields CATSDPGLAGGYNEQFF.

This clonotype has just a few counts. The V call is TRBV23-1, the J call TRBJ2-7, with a weak D call TRBD1 (6 bases). TRBV23-1 is an open reading frame, and its role is uncertain. Between the trimmed V and J ends, which lost 2 bases and 2 bases, there was a span of 10 bases. This CDR3 has 14 amino acids. The CDR3 is CASSQPGHPYEQYF. For the CDR3, the DNA is TGCGCCAGCAGTCAACCGGGACACCCCTACGAGCAGTACTTC.

This chain joins TRBV4-3 and TRBJ1-4; TRBD1 is a possible D gene (6 bases). This CDR3 is built from 14 residues. Per germline, CDR1 LGHNA and CDR2 YSLEER. V was clipped by 4 bases and J by 4 bases, with 10 bases between them. In DNA, the CDR3 is TGCGCCAGCAGCCTCAGGGGATTTAATGAAAAACTGTTTTTT. It yields the protein CASSLRGFNEKLFF.

This clonotype has only a few counts. In DNA form, the CDR3 reads TGCGCCAGCAGCTTGGTCGGGAACCAAGAGACCCAGTACTTC. This encodes CASSLVGNQETQYF. The rearrangement joins TRBV5-1 to TRBJ2-5; a weak D match, TRBD2 (5 bases). CDR3 size: 14 residues. The germline V gene encodes CDR1 SGHRS and CDR2 YFSETQ. Deletions cut 0 bases from V and 0 bases from J, with 6 bases between.

The table lists this clonotype with a few counts. The chain links TRBV20-1 to TRBJ1-4; 11 bases are shared with TRBD1. Trimming at V came to 6 bases and at J to 8 bases, leaving 5 bases not matched to a gene. This CDR3 spans 13 amino acids. Germline CDR1 is DFQATT and CDR2 is SNEGSKA (reference sequence). This CDR3 reads CSAIGTGGEKLFF. The CDR3 DNA reads TGCAGTGCCATCGGGACAGGGGGAGAAAAACTGTTTTTT.

This clonotype was seen a handful of times. The CDR3 loop is CASSLIEGMSNQPQHF. CDR3 in DNA: TGTGCCAGCAGTTTAATCGAGGGGATGAGCAATCAGCCCCAGCATTTT. The chain combines TRBV12-3 or TRBV12-4 with TRBJ1-5, with D possibly TRBD1 on 5 matching bases. This CDR3 is built from 16 residues. V lost 2 bases to trimming and J lost 1 base, with 12 bases between them.

This clonotype was counted a few times. V and J are TRBV9 and TRBJ2-3; possibly TRBD2 for D (6 bases). Germline loops: CDR1 SGDLS, CDR2 YYNGEE. The CDR3 consists of 16 residues. Trimming removed 0 bases at V and 7 bases at J, with 18 bases between. Here the CDR3 DNA reads TGTGCCAGCAGCGTAGCTACTGGGGGGTTACACTATACGCAGTATTTT. Translated, it gives CASSVATGGLHYTQYF.

This clonotype turned up a few times. CDR3 nucleotide sequence: TGCGCCAGCAGCCAGGTTTACAGTGGGGAGCAGTACTTC. It is translated as CASSQVYSGEQYF. The V call is TRBV4-3, the J call TRBJ2-7; D remains unclear. Germline CDR1 is LGHNA and CDR2 is YSLEER. CDR3 length: 13 residues. Trimming removed 3 bases from V and 7 bases from J, with 13 bases in between.